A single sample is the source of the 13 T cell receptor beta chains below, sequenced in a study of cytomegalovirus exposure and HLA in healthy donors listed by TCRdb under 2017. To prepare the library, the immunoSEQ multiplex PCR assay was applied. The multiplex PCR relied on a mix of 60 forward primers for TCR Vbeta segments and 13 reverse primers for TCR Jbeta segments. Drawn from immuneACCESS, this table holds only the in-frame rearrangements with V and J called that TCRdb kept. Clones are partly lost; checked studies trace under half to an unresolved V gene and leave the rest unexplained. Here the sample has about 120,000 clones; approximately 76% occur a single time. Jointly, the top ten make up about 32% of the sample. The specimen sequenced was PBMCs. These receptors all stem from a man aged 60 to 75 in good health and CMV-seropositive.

The CDR3 nucleotides are TGTGCCTGGAGGAACGGACTAGCGGGTGGGGATACGCAGTATTTT. It encodes CAWRNGLAGGDTQYF. The gene calls are TRBV30 and TRBJ2-3; 11 nucleotides line up with TRBD2. The CDR3 is 15 amino acids. The V gene end was trimmed by 3 bases and the J gene end by 6 bases; junction bases not matched to a gene: 8. The germline V gene has CDR1 GTSNPN and CDR2 SVGIG (reference sequence). Full variable domain (remainder filled in from reference TRBV30 and TRBJ2-3): SQTIHQWPATLVQPVGSPLSLECTVEGTSNPNLYWYRQAAGRGLQLLFYSVGIGQISSEVPQNLSASRPQDRQFILSSKKLLLSDSGFYLCAWRNGLAGGDTQYFGPGTRLTVL.

CDR3 sequence: CASSDPGQGAGNTEAFF. Here the CDR3 DNA reads TGTGCCAGCAGCGACCCGGGACAGGGGGCGGGGAACACTGAAGCTTTCTTT. V is TRBV2 and J is TRBJ1-1; 12 bases are a match to TRBD1. The CDR3 contains 17 residues. The ends lost 6 bases at V and 1 base at J; junction bases unmatched: 9. The germline V gene has CDR1 SNHLY and CDR2 FYNNEI.

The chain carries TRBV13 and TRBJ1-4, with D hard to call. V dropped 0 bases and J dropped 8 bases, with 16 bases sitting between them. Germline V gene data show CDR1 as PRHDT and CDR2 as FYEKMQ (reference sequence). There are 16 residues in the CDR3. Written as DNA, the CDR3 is TGTGCCAGCAGCTTAGGGTTTAAAAGGGAGCGAGAAAAACTGTTTTTT. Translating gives CASSLGFKREREKLFF.

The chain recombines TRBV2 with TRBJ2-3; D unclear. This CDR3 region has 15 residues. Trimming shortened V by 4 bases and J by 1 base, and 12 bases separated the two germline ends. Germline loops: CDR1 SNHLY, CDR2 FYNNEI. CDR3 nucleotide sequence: TGTGCCAGCAGTGTACGCGCTGGTCGCACAGATACGCAGTATTTT. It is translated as CASSVRAGRTDTQYF.

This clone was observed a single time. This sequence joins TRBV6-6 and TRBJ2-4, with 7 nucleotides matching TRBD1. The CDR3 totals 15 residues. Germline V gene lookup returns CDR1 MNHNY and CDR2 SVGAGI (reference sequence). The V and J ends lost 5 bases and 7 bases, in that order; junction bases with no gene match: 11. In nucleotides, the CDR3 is TGTGCCAGCAGTCAAGTACAGGGGACGGGGAACATTCAGTACTTC. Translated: CASSQVQGTGNIQYF.

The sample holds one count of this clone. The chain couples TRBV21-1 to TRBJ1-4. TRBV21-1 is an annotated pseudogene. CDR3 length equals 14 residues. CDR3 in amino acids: CATENGGTNEKLFF. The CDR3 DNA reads TGTGCCACCGAGAATGGGGGGACTAATGAAAAACTGTTTTTT.

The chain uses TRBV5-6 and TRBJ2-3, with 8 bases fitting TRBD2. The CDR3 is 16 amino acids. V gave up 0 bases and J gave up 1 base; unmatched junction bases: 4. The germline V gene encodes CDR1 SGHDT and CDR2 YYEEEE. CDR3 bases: TGTGCCAGCAGCTTGGGGGCAGCGGGGGGCACAGATACGCAGTATTTT. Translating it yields CASSLGAAGGTDTQYF.

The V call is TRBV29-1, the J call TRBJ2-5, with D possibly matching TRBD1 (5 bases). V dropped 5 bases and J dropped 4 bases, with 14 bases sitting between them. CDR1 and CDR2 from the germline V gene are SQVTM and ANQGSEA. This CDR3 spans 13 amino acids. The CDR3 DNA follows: TGCAGCGTTTCCGGCAGGGCGGTAGAGACCCAGTACTTC. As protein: CSVSGRAVETQYF.

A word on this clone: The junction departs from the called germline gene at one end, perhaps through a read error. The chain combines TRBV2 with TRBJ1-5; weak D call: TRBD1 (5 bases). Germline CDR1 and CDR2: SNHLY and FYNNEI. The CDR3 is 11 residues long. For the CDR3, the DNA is TGTGCCAGCAGGGACATGCAGCGCCAGCATTTT. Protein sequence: CASRDMQRQHF.

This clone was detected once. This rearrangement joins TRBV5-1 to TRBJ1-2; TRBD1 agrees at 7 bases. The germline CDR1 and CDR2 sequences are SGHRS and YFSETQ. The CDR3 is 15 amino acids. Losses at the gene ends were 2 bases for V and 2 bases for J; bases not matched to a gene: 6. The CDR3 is CASSFGTALNYGYTF. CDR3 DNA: TGCGCCAGCAGCTTCGGGACAGCTCTAAACTATGGCTACACCTTC.

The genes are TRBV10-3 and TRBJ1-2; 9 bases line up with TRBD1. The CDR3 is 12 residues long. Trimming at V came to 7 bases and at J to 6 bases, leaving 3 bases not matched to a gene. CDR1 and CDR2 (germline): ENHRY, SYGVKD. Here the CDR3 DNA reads TGTGCCATCATGCGGGACAGGGATGGCTACACCTTC. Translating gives CAIMRDRDGYTF.

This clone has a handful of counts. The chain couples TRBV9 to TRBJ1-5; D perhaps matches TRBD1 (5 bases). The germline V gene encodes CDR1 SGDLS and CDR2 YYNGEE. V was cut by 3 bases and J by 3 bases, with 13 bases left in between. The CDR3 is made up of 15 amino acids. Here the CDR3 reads CASSGTGSPNQPQHF. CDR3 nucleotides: TGTGCCAGCAGCGGTACAGGCTCCCCCAATCAGCCCCAGCATTTT.

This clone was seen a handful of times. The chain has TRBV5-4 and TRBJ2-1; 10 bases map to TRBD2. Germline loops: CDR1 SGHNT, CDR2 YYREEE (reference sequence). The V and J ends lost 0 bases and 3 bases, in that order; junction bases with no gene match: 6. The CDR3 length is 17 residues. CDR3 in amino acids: CASSLAVASGSYNEQFF. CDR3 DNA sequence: TGTGCCAGCAGCTTGGCCGTCGCTAGCGGGAGCTACAATGAGCAGTTCTTC.